This is a list of T cell receptor beta chains from one sample in a study of vaccination and CD4 T cells after COVID-19. These receptors' antigens are unknown. TCRdb processed the PCR reads anew with MiXCR; each CDR3 protein has one entry. The sample shows 10,000 to 15,000 distinct CDR3 sequences, less than 65% of them seen only once. The source material was CD4+ T cells from blood, cultured in vitro. The receptors derive from a human donor who had recovered from COVID-19. CDR3s include the opening cysteine and the closing phenylalanine or tryptophan. D genes are given only for firm matches. Clone size is shown for a subset of rows, as once, few, many or a class of expanded clone.

>TRBJ2-5|TRBV20-1|.|TRBD1
TGCAGTGCTCCCTCGGACAGGGGGCGGGTGACCCAGTACTTC
CSAPSDRGRVTQYF
>TRBJ2-6|TRBV7-9|.|.
TGTGCCAGCAGCTTAGGTTTAGGATCTGGGGCCAACGTCCTGACTTTC
CASSLGLGSGANVLTF
>TRBJ1-2|TRBV7-6|once|.
TGTGCCAGCAGCCGCGTCGAGGGGGTTGGCTACACCTTC
CASSRVEGVGYTF
>TRBJ1-5|TRBV20-1|.|TRBD1
TGCAGTGCTAGATCCACAGGGGACAGCAATCAGCCCCAGCATTTT
CSARSTGDSNQPQHF
>TRBJ2-7|TRBV6-2/TRBV6-3|.|TRBD2
TGTGCCAGCACTCTAAAACTAGCGGGGAACTACGAGCAGTACTTC
CASTLKLAGNYEQYF
>TRBJ2-5|TRBV18|few|.
TGTGCCAGCTCACCAATTTCAGCCGAGACCCAGTACTTC
CASSPISAETQYF
>TRBJ1-5|TRBV20-1|few|TRBD1
TGCAGTGCTAGACTACAGGGGGGGAGCAATCAGCCCCAGCATTTT
CSARLQGGSNQPQHF
>TRBJ2-3|TRBV5-1|.|.
TGCGCCAGCCGATATTCCGATACGCAGTATTTT
CASRYSDTQYF
>TRBJ2-1|TRBV7-8|.|TRBD2
TGTGCCAGCCTAGGACTAGTTCCCTACAATGAGCAGTTCTTC
CASLGLVPYNEQFF
>TRBJ2-1|TRBV28|.|.
TGTGCCAGCAGGGGAAAGGAGCGCTGGGGTACATACAATGAGCAGTTCTTC
CASRGKERWGTYNEQFF
>TRBJ2-3|TRBV20-1|few|TRBD2
TGCAGTGCTAGAGATCCCAGCGGGAGAGTCACAGATACGCAGTATTTT
CSARDPSGRVTDTQYF
>TRBJ2-3|TRBV7-3|.|TRBD2
TGTGCCAGCAGCCCCCGAGGTAGCGGGAGTCAGGATACGCAGTATTTT
CASSPRGSGSQDTQYF
>TRBJ2-7|TRBV2|.|TRBD1
TGTGCCAGCAGCGTGGACAGGTTCCACGAGCAGTACTTC
CASSVDRFHEQYF
>TRBJ2-3|TRBV20-1|.|.
TGCAGTGCTAGAGATCCCCTCTCGGAGTTAAGCACAGATACGCAGTATTTT
CSARDPLSELSTDTQYF
>TRBJ2-5|TRBV11-2|.|.
TGTGCCAGCAGCTTAGTATCCGAGACCCAGTACTTC
CASSLVSETQYF
>TRBJ1-5|TRBV12-3/TRBV12-4|.|.
TGTGCCAGCAGTTCTTATTGGGGGGTCCAGCCCCAGCATTTT
CASSSYWGVQPQHF
>TRBJ1-4|TRBV20-1|.|TRBD1
TGCAGTGTAAAGGACAGGGGGCGAGCAAATGAAAAACTGTTTTTT
CSVKDRGRANEKLFF
>TRBJ2-7|TRBV7-8|.|.
TGTGCCAGCAGCCTAGGTGGAGTTGAGCAGTACTTC
CASSLGGVEQYF
>TRBJ2-1|TRBV7-2|.|.
TGTGCCAGCAGCTTGAAGCATGAGCAGTTCTTC
CASSLKHEQFF
>TRBJ2-3|TRBV2|.|TRBD2
TGTGCCAGCAGGCGGGAGGGCCTTGGCAGTACAGATACGCAGTATTTT
CASRREGLGSTDTQYF
>TRBJ1-1|TRBV9|few|.
TGTGCCAGCAGCGTAGGGGTTCTCACTGAAGCTTTCTTT
CASSVGVLTEAFF
>TRBJ1-2|TRBV6-2/TRBV6-3|few|.
TGTGCCAGCAGTCGGCCGGGACAAAGGGGCTACACCTTC
CASSRPGQRGYTF
>TRBJ2-1|TRBV20-1|.|TRBD2
TGCAGTGCTAGCGGACTAGCGGGATTCCCGCAGTTCTTC
CSASGLAGFPQFF
>TRBJ2-7|TRBV6-1|.|TRBD2
TGTGCCAGCAGCAGCGGGGGGAAAGGGTACGAGCAGTACTTC
CASSSGGKGYEQYF
>TRBJ2-5|TRBV30|.|.
TGTGCCTGGAGTGTTGGGCTCTCGTACCAAGAGACCCAGTACTTC
CAWSVGLSYQETQYF
>TRBJ1-6|TRBV7-9|.|.
TGTGCCAGCAGCCCCTCGGATATGTCTTCACCCCTCCACTTT
CASSPSDMSSPLHF
>TRBJ2-3|TRBV27|.|.
TGTGCCAGCCTCCCCCTGGGGGGAGCGGGAGATACGCAGTATTTT
CASLPLGGAGDTQYF
>TRBJ2-1|TRBV15|.|TRBD2
TGTGCCACCAGCAGGCGGACTAGCGGTGGTGATGAGCAGTTCTTC
CATSRRTSGGDEQFF
>TRBJ2-1|TRBV6-2/TRBV6-3|.|TRBD2
TGTGCCAGCAGTTTAGGGACTAGCGGATACAATGAGCAGTTCTTC
CASSLGTSGYNEQFF
>TRBJ2-2|TRBV6-1|.|TRBD2
TGTGCCAGCACCGCGACTAGCGGGAGGACCGGGGAGCTGTTTTTT
CASTATSGRTGELFF
>TRBJ1-1|TRBV20-1|.|.
TGCAGTGCTAGGCCACTTAACACTGAAGCTTTCTTT
CSARPLNTEAFF
>TRBJ2-5|TRBV14|.|TRBD1
TGTGCCAGCAGCCAAGATAGAGGACAGGAATGGAAGACCCAGTACTTC
CASSQDRGQEWKTQYF
>TRBJ2-1|TRBV20-1|.|TRBD1
TGCAGTGCTCCGGGACCCCAGGGGACAGGTACGAGGAATGAGCAGTTCTTC
CSAPGPQGTGTRNEQFF
>TRBJ2-5|TRBV7-2|.|TRBD1
TGTGCCAGCAGCTTACTGGGACAGGGGCAAGAGACCCAGTACTTC
CASSLLGQGQETQYF
>TRBJ1-5|TRBV20-1|.|.
TGCAGTTTCCGGGACAACAATCAGCCCCAGCATTTT
CSFRDNNQPQHF
>TRBJ2-1|TRBV19|.|TRBD2
TGTGCCAGTAGTCCCCGACTAGCGGGAGTGGAGGAGCAGTTCTTC
CASSPRLAGVEEQFF
>TRBJ2-6|TRBV4-1|.|.
TGCGCCAGCAGCCCGCACAGGGCTGGGGCCAACGTCCTGACTTTC
CASSPHRAGANVLTF
>TRBJ2-2|TRBV19|.|.
TGTGCCAGTAGAGCCCCACAATCTCGCACCGGGGAGCTGTTTTTT
CASRAPQSRTGELFF
>TRBJ2-3|TRBV30|.|TRBD2
TGTGCCTGGAGTCCCGGACTAGCGCTGAGCACAGATACGCAGTATTTT
CAWSPGLALSTDTQYF
>TRBJ1-2|TRBV12-3/TRBV12-4|once|.
TGTGCCAGCAGTTTAGTCCTTACAGCGAACTATGGCTACACCTTC
CASSLVLTANYGYTF
>TRBJ2-7|TRBV20-1|few|TRBD2
TGCAGTGCGACCCCGGGACTAGCGGGCTCCTACGAGCAGTACTTC
CSATPGLAGSYEQYF
>TRBJ1-5|TRBV10-3|.|.
TGTGCCATCAGTGGGAAAGGGGGACCCCAGCATTTT
CAISGKGGPQHF
>TRBJ1-1|TRBV4-1|.|.
TGCGCCAGCAGCCAAGACCGGGGGACGGTGAACACTGAAGCTTTCTTT
CASSQDRGTVNTEAFF
>TRBJ2-3|TRBV18|.|.
TGTGCCAGCTCACCAGGACTCCAAGCCGGCACCCCCAAGACAGATACGCAGTATTTT
CASSPGLQAGTPKTDTQYF
>TRBJ2-5|TRBV18|.|TRBD1
TGTGCCAGCTCAGCCCTTCAGGGGGCCGGAGAGACCCAGTACTTC
CASSALQGAGETQYF
>TRBJ1-2|TRBV29-1|.|TRBD1
TGCAGCGTTGTAGGGTATCGCCGGGACAGACGAAACTATGGCTACACCTTC
CSVVGYRRDRRNYGYTF
>TRBJ2-5|TRBV7-9|.|.
TGTGCCAGCAGCCTGGACGGGGACCAAGAGACCCAGTACTTC
CASSLDGDQETQYF
>TRBJ1-2|TRBV20-1|.|.
TGCAGTGCTCGGACAGACCACTATGGCTACACCTTC
CSARTDHYGYTF
>TRBJ1-1|TRBV28|.|.
TGTGCCAGCAGTTTTCCGGGGGGTACTGGGACTGAAGCTTTCTTT
CASSFPGGTGTEAFF
>TRBJ1-6|TRBV7-6|.|.
TGTGCCAGCAGCTTAGCGAGGCGGGGCGGGCATTCACCCCTCCACTTT
CASSLARRGGHSPLHF
>TRBJ2-7|TRBV7-6|.|.
TGTGCCAGCAGCTTACAGATAACCTACGAGCAGTACTTC
CASSLQITYEQYF
>TRBJ1-2|TRBV30|.|.
TGTGCCTGGCGATATAACTATCGCTACACCTTC
CAWRYNYRYTF
>TRBJ2-7|TRBV7-7|.|.
TGTGCCAGCTTCCCGAGGGGACCCCACTACGAGCAGTACTTC
CASFPRGPHYEQYF
>TRBJ1-3|TRBV5-4|.|.
TGTGCCAGCAGCTTGTCGGTCGGAAACACCATATATTTT
CASSLSVGNTIYF
>TRBJ2-1|TRBV7-3|.|.
TGTGCCAGCAGCTTAGAGGGGACCTACGGGTACAATGAGCAGTTCTTC
CASSLEGTYGYNEQFF
>TRBJ2-3|TRBV30|.|TRBD2
TGTGCCTGGAGGGGGCTAGCGGCCACAGATACGCAGTATTTT
CAWRGLAATDTQYF
>TRBJ2-3|TRBV5-6|.|.
TGTGCCAGCAGCTTGGCCCACTACACAGATACGCAGTATTTT
CASSLAHYTDTQYF
>TRBJ1-2|TRBV19|.|.
TGTGCCAGTATCCCTGTGGTGGGTAACTATGGCTACACCTTC
CASIPVVGNYGYTF
>TRBJ1-2|TRBV20-1|.|TRBD1
TGCAGTGCGTGGACAGGTTATGGGGGCTACACCTTC
CSAWTGYGGYTF
>TRBJ2-1|TRBV6-1|.|TRBD1
TGTGCCAGCACTAAAGGACAGGGGGCCTACAATGAGCAGTTCTTC
CASTKGQGAYNEQFF